The sequence of this T cell receptor (beta chain) was determined in a study of blood T cell repertoires in COVID-19. Study-wide context: Italy, Spain and the United States were the sources of the convalescent and acute COVID-19 samples. The cDNA or gDNA used as material had been derived from T cells, B-cell-depleted T cells, or PBMCs.

Germline V gene data show CDR1 as KGHDR and CDR2 as SFDVKD. This CDR3 has 16 amino acids. Trimming took 0 bases from V and 4 from J; bases not matched to a gene: 5. Per the original data handling: Estimation of nucleated cell counts was performed using reference gene primer amplification. TCRdb's table, derived via immunoSEQ multiplex PCR, lists solely in-frame clones and lacks some. D and trimming come from the DNA, and the V and J calls and clone size come from that table. The sample contains over 200,000 clones, more than 70% of which appear only once. Sequencing input: peripheral blood. This receptor was identified in a man older than 75 with acute or convalescent COVID-19. This chain uses TRBV24-1 with TRBJ2-1; 7 bases are shared with TRBD2. CDR3 in amino acids: CATSDLGREGYNEQFF. The CDR3 DNA is TGTGCCACCAGTGATTTGGGCAGGGAGGGGTACAATGAGCAGTTCTTC.